Following are 22 T cell receptor beta chains from one sample sequenced in a study of T cell repertoires in cytomegalovirus infection. TCRdb redid the calling of the reads with MiXCR, one entry per CDR3 protein. The sample carries roughly 230,000 distinct CDR3 sequences, around 6.6% recorded once. Specimen: PBMCs. These receptors all stem from a human donor in good health (CMV status not recorded). Some clones in this sample may be carry-over from other donors' samples.

At least ten counts were recorded for this clonotype. V usage is TRBV14 and J usage is TRBJ2-1; 8 bases are a match to TRBD2. V was clipped by 2 bases and J by 3 bases; unmatched bases: 3. Germline V gene lookup returns CDR1 SGHDN and CDR2 FVKESK. This CDR3 contains 15 residues. The CDR3 sequence: CASSQPLAGYNEQFF. Written as DNA, the CDR3 is TGTGCCAGCAGCCAACCCCTAGCGGGCTACAATGAGCAGTTCTTC.

This clonotype showed up many times. The J gene is TRBJ1-4, the V gene TRBV20-1; possible D gene TRBD1, 5 bases. Per the germline V gene, CDR1 is DFQATT and CDR2 is SNEGSKA (reference sequence). This CDR3 is 13 amino acids long. V was cut by 5 bases and J by 8 bases, with 15 bases left in between. CDR3 nucleotide sequence: TGCAGTGCTTCCGGGGGTACCAACGAAAAACTGTTTTTT. Translation: CSASGGTNEKLFF.

This clonotype was observed many times. V gene TRBV6-6 combines with J gene TRBJ2-3; possible D gene TRBD2, 7 bases. V was cut by 2 bases and J by 4 bases, with 13 bases left in between. The CDR3 is 15 residues long. Germline loops: CDR1 MNHNY, CDR2 SVGAGI (reference sequence). The CDR3 DNA reads TGTGCCAGCAGTTACCGGGGGGCCCCCTCAGATACGCAGTATTTT. It codes for CASSYRGAPSDTQYF.

This clonotype showed up many times. The chain joins TRBV7-2 to TRBJ1-1; possible D gene TRBD1, 5 bases. From germline, CDR1 is SGHTA and CDR2 FQGNSA. This CDR3 is built from 14 residues. V shed 5 bases and J shed 1 base, with 11 bases lying between them. As DNA, the CDR3 is TGTGCCAGCAGCCGGGGGGGAGGGAACACTGAAGCTTTCTTT. It codes for CASSRGGGNTEAFF. The variable domain in full, with the rest retrieved from reference TRBV7-2 and TRBJ1-1, is GAGVSQSPSNKVTEKGKDVELRCDPISGHTALYWYRQSLGQGLEFLIYFQGNSAPDKSGLPSDRFSAERTGGSVSTLTIQRTQQEDSAVYLCASSRGGGNTEAFFGQGTRLTVV.

This clonotype occurred many times. The genes are TRBV20-1 and TRBJ2-1; TRBD2 aligns across 11 bases. Trimming cost V 0 bases and J 10 bases; bases outside gene matches: 8. Germline V lookup: CDR1 DFQATT, CDR2 SNEGSKA (reference sequence). The CDR3 runs 15 residues. The CDR3 DNA is TGCAGTGCTAGAGATCTTAGCGGGGGGGCCGAGGAGCAGTTCTTC. Translated: CSARDLSGGAEEQFF.

In this sample, this clonotype turned up many times. The chain carries TRBV7-2 and TRBJ2-1; D is perhaps TRBD2 (6 bases). Per the germline V gene, CDR1 is SGHTA and CDR2 is FQGNSA. V was shortened by 1 base and J by 14 bases, with 18 bases between the two germline ends. This CDR3 spans 14 amino acids. The CDR3 DNA sequence: TGTGCCAGCAGCTTAGGGGGGGACTCGACGCGTGAGTTCTTC. It translates to CASSLGGDSTREFF.

This clonotype was detected many times. The rearrangement uses TRBV5-1 and TRBJ1-1; a weak D match, TRBD1 (6 bases). The CDR3 runs to 15 residues. The ends were cut back, 4 bases at V and 0 bases at J, with 13 bases in the middle. From germline, CDR1 is SGHRS and CDR2 YFSETQ. DNA for the CDR3: TGCGCCAGCAGCGGGAAGGGACAATTGAACACTGAAGCTTTCTTT. Residues: CASSGKGQLNTEAFF.

The chain uses TRBV5-1 and TRBJ1-5; D is unresolved. The CDR3 runs to 14 residues. Trimming left V 4 bases short and J 3 bases short, with 11 bases between. From germline, CDR1 is SGHRS and CDR2 YFSETQ. DNA of the CDR3: TGCGCCAGCAGCGTGGACGGTTACAATCAGCCCCAGCATTTT. Residues: CASSVDGYNQPQHF.

This clonotype was seen ten or more times. The junction and the germline gene differ at one end; a read error may be behind it. J is TRBJ2-3 and V is TRBV6-2 or TRBV6-3, with 7 bases aligning to TRBD1. The CDR3 is 13 residues long. CDR1 MNHEY and CDR2 SVGEGT come from the germline V gene. CDR3 protein: CASSRTTGERATF. The CDR3 DNA follows: TGTGCCAGCAGTCGAACCACAGGGGAGAGGGCCACTTTT.

This clonotype was recorded at least ten times. The chain employs TRBV2 and TRBJ1-4; D is unclear. The CDR3 contains 12 residues. Germline CDR1 SNHLY, CDR2 FYNNEI. V was shortened by 9 bases and J by 8 bases, with 13 bases between the two germline ends. In DNA form, the CDR3 reads TGTGCCAGAAGAGGACCTATGGAAAAACTGTTTTTT. Its protein is CARRGPMEKLFF. Full variable domain (rest looked up from reference TRBV2 and TRBJ1-4): EPEVTQTPSHQVTQMGQEVILRCVPISNHLYFYWYRQILGQKVEFLVSFYNNEISEKSEIFDDQFSVERPDGSNFTLKIRSTKLEDSAMYFCARRGPMEKLFFGSGTQLSVL.

This clonotype was picked up many times. The rearrangement uses TRBV28 and TRBJ1-3, with D possibly matching TRBD1 (5 bases). V gave up 6 bases and J gave up 0 bases, with 18 bases separating them. This CDR3 is built from 17 residues. Germline V gene lookup returns CDR1 MDHEN and CDR2 SYDVKM. This CDR3 is CASSPRGGLGSGNTIYF. Written as DNA, the CDR3 is TGTGCCAGCAGCCCCCGCGGGGGTCTTGGCTCTGGAAACACCATATATTTT. Full variable domain (outside the CDR3, taken from reference TRBV28 and TRBJ1-3): DVKVTQSSRYLVKRTGEKVFLECVQDMDHENMFWYRQDPGLGLRLIYFSYDVKMKEKGDIPEGYSVSREKKERFSLILESASTNQTSMYLCASSPRGGLGSGNTIYFGEGSWLTVV.

This clonotype was counted ten times or more. The chain employs TRBV28 and TRBJ2-7; TRBD2 matches 11 bases. Losses at the gene ends were 5 bases for V and 10 bases for J; bases not matched to a gene: 7. Germline V gene data show CDR1 as MDHEN and CDR2 as SYDVKM. The CDR3 sequence is 13 residues long. The CDR3 DNA is TGTGCCAGCAGTCGGGGGACTAGCGGTTTTCAGTACTTC. Its protein product is CASSRGTSGFQYF.

This clonotype was seen at least ten times. The genes are TRBV7-3 and TRBJ2-3; 13 nucleotides align to TRBD2. The J segment lost 3 bases and the V segment lost 4 bases, leaving 4 bases of the junction unmatched. Looked up from germline, CDR1 is SGHTA and CDR2 is FQGTGA. This CDR3 has 16 amino acids. The CDR3 sequence is CASSSWTSGGTDTQYF. CDR3 DNA: TGTGCCAGCAGCTCATGGACTAGCGGGGGTACAGATACGCAGTATTTT.

In its sample, this clonotype was seen many times. J is TRBJ2-1 and V is TRBV20-1; no firm D call. Germline loops: CDR1 DFQATT, CDR2 SNEGSKA (reference sequence). Trimming took 5 bases from V and 0 from J, leaving 5 bases between them. The CDR3 spans 12 residues. CDR3 region: CSAASSYNEQFF. CDR3 DNA: TGCAGTGCTGCTAGCTCCTACAATGAGCAGTTCTTC.

This clonotype was observed many times. The chain is built from TRBV7-9 and TRBJ1-6, with a possible D match to TRBD1 (5 bases). Trimming took 5 bases from V and 7 from J, leaving 6 bases between them. The CDR3 is 12 amino acids. Germline CDR1 SEHNR, CDR2 FQNEAQ (reference sequence). CDR3 sequence: CASSRDNSPLHF. The CDR3 DNA reads TGTGCCAGCAGCCGGGACAATTCACCCCTCCACTTT.

The sample holds many counts of this clonotype. V is TRBV29-1 and J is TRBJ1-2, with D perhaps matching TRBD1 (6 bases). V lost 5 bases to trimming and J lost 0 bases, with 13 bases between them. Looked up from germline, CDR1 is SQVTM and CDR2 is ANQGSEA. This CDR3 region has 14 residues. The DNA of the CDR3 is TGCAGCGTTCACCAGGGGCGCGCTAACTATGGCTACACCTTC. Translating it yields CSVHQGRANYGYTF.

In this sample, this clonotype turned up a few times. The chain carries TRBV5-1 and TRBJ1-2, with D uncertain. The CDR3 consists of 14 residues. The V end lost 0 bases, the J end lost 4 bases, and 10 bases lay between the germline ends. The germline CDR1 and CDR2 sequences are SGHRS and YFSETQ. In DNA, the CDR3 is TGCGCCAGCAGCTTGGGACGGAGCGTCTATGGCTACACCTTC. It encodes CASSLGRSVYGYTF.

The table lists this clonotype with many counts. The chain is built from TRBV5-6 and TRBJ2-2; possibly TRBD1 for D (6 bases). Trimming stripped 6 bases from V and 3 bases from J, with 24 bases between. The CDR3 has 18 residues. Germline loops: CDR1 SGHDT, CDR2 YYEEEE. CDR3 bases: TGTGCCAGCACTCCTACTGGAAGTCGGGACACTTACACCGGGGAGCTGTTTTTT. Translating gives CASTPTGSRDTYTGELFF. The variable domain in full, with the rest retrieved from reference TRBV5-6 and TRBJ2-2, is DAGVTQSPTHLIKTRGQQVTLRCSPKSGHDTVSWYQQALGQGPQFIFQYYEEEERQRGNFPDRFSGHQFPNYSSELNVNALLLGDSALYLCASTPTGSRDTYTGELFFGEGSRLTVL.

This clonotype came up a few times. This chain links TRBV28 with TRBJ2-3; D call uncertain. Germline CDR1 MDHEN, CDR2 SYDVKM. The V end was cut by 5 bases, the J end by 2 bases, with 14 bases between. CDR3 length: 15 amino acids. The CDR3 loop is CASSPRAIATDTQYF. The DNA of the CDR3 is TGTGCCAGCAGTCCTAGGGCGATAGCCACAGATACGCAGTATTTT.

This clonotype was seen many times. The chain recombines TRBV5-4 with TRBJ2-7; possibly TRBD1 for D (6 bases). Germline V gene sequence: CDR1 SGHNT, CDR2 YYREEE (reference sequence). Trimming left V 3 bases short and J 1 base short, with 8 bases between. The CDR3 has 13 amino acids. CDR3 residues: CASSSDRSYEQYF. CDR3 sequence (DNA): TGTGCCAGCAGCTCCGACAGGTCCTACGAGCAGTACTTC.

This clonotype was counted many times. The chain combines TRBV5-6 with TRBJ1-1, with D unresolved. CDR1 and CDR2 from the germline V gene are SGHDT and YYEEEE. The CDR3 covers 15 residues. V was shortened by 0 bases and J by 1 base, with 10 bases between the two germline ends. The CDR3 is CASSLDVFQNTEAFF. Written as DNA, the CDR3 is TGTGCCAGCAGCTTGGACGTCTTCCAGAACACTGAAGCTTTCTTT.

This clonotype has at least ten counts. The chain has TRBV14 and TRBJ1-1; 7 bases are a match to TRBD1. The CDR3 consists of 14 residues. Germline CDR1 and CDR2: SGHDN and FVKESK. With V trimmed by 3 bases and J by 4 bases, 5 bases remained unmatched. The CDR3 sequence: CASSQRGLLTEAFF. The CDR3 bases are TGTGCCAGCAGCCAGAGGGGGCTGCTCACTGAAGCTTTCTTT.